The rows below give T cell receptor beta chains drawn from one sample of a study of siplizumab effects on memory and regulatory T cells. The data were produced by immunoSEQ multiplex PCR, yet TCRdb's version contains in-frame clones alone and is incomplete. Among approximately 100,000 clones listed, 92% were seen once. The source material was non-Treg CD4+ T cells sorted from blood. The receptors were sampled from a human donor in good health. The CDR3 runs from the conserved cysteine through the conserved F or W. Fields, in order: CDR3 DNA, CDR3 protein, D gene, V gene, J gene, clone size. The D gene is left open where the match is weak. The size of a clone is reported for some rows only, either as once, few or many, or as a class for expanded clones.

CDR3 DNA: TGTGCCGCCAGGGACGGAGGGATGGGGCCAAACACTGAAGCTTTCTTT
CDR3 protein: CAARDGGMGPNTEAFF
D gene: NA
V gene: TRBV10-3
J gene: TRBJ1-1
clone size: NA

CDR3 DNA: TGTGCCAGCAAGGACAGGGTGTCGAGTCAGCCCCAGCATTTT
CDR3 protein: CASKDRVSSQPQHF
D gene: TRBD1
V gene: TRBV2
J gene: TRBJ1-5
clone size: NA

CDR3 DNA: TGTGCCAGCAGCTTAGATAGGGGCTTGACTGTAGCTTTCTTT
CDR3 protein: CASSLDRGLTVAFF
D gene: NA
V gene: TRBV7-8
J gene: TRBJ1-1
clone size: NA

CDR3 DNA: TGCGCCAGCAGTGAGTCGCCCCGGGCTAGCGGGAGAAGCACAGATACGCAGTATTTT
CDR3 protein: CASSESPRASGRSTDTQYF
D gene: TRBD2
V gene: TRBV10-1
J gene: TRBJ2-3
clone size: NA

CDR3 DNA: TGTGCCAGCAGCTTGTTCCGACAGGTCCATGGCTACACCTTC
CDR3 protein: CASSLFRQVHGYTF
D gene: NA
V gene: TRBV5-5
J gene: TRBJ1-2
clone size: NA

CDR3 DNA: TGTGCCACCAGCAGAGATCGAATGGCAGCCAAAAACATTCAGTACTTC
CDR3 protein: CATSRDRMAAKNIQYF
D gene: NA
V gene: TRBV15
J gene: TRBJ2-4
clone size: once

CDR3 DNA: TGCGCCAGCAGCCGGGCACTAGCGGGAGGCACAGATACGCAGTATTTT
CDR3 protein: CASSRALAGGTDTQYF
D gene: TRBD2
V gene: TRBV4-1
J gene: TRBJ2-3
clone size: NA

CDR3 DNA: TGTGCCAGCAGCTCGAACAGGGTAACTAATGAAAAACTGTTTTTT
CDR3 protein: CASSSNRVTNEKLFF
D gene: NA
V gene: TRBV7-2
J gene: TRBJ1-4
clone size: few

CDR3 DNA: TGTGCCAGCTTAAGCAGATACACAGATACGCAGTATTTT
CDR3 protein: CASLSRYTDTQYF
D gene: NA
V gene: TRBV28
J gene: TRBJ2-3
clone size: NA

CDR3 DNA: TGTGCCAGTAGTTCCGGGCAGGGAGTTAACATTCAGTACTTC
CDR3 protein: CASSSGQGVNIQYF
D gene: NA
V gene: TRBV19
J gene: TRBJ2-4
clone size: NA

CDR3 DNA: TGTGCCAGCAGCGCCCTAGCGGGAGGGAGTAACCCGGATACGCAGTATTTT
CDR3 protein: CASSALAGGSNPDTQYF
D gene: TRBD2
V gene: TRBV2
J gene: TRBJ2-3
clone size: NA

CDR3 DNA: TGTGCCAGCAGCTTACGTGCAGGGAGAGGCTCACCCCTCCACTTT
CDR3 protein: CASSLRAGRGSPLHF
D gene: NA
V gene: TRBV13
J gene: TRBJ1-6
clone size: NA

CDR3 DNA: TGTGCCAGCAGCTTAGTACAGGGGACCGCAAACATTCAGTACTTC
CDR3 protein: CASSLVQGTANIQYF
D gene: TRBD1
V gene: TRBV7-2
J gene: TRBJ2-4
clone size: NA

CDR3 DNA: TGTGCCAGCAGCCAATCACGGTCAGTCAATCAGCCCCAGCATTTT
CDR3 protein: CASSQSRSVNQPQHF
D gene: NA
V gene: TRBV16
J gene: TRBJ1-5
clone size: NA

CDR3 DNA: TGTGCCAGCAGCTTAGGGACCACCCTGGGGCCCACAGATACGCAGTATTTT
CDR3 protein: CASSLGTTLGPTDTQYF
D gene: NA
V gene: TRBV11-3
J gene: TRBJ2-3
clone size: NA

CDR3 DNA: TGCAGCCTAACGAGGGATGAGCAGTTCTTC
CDR3 protein: CSLTRDEQFF
D gene: NA
V gene: TRBV20-1
J gene: TRBJ2-1
clone size: NA

CDR3 DNA: TGTGCCAGCAGTAGGGGGACCTACGAGCAGTACTTC
CDR3 protein: CASSRGTYEQYF
D gene: NA
V gene: TRBV6-5
J gene: TRBJ2-7
clone size: NA

CDR3 DNA: TGTGCCAGCAGTTTAGCGGGGACTCAGCCCCAGCATTTT
CDR3 protein: CASSLAGTQPQHF
D gene: NA
V gene: TRBV28
J gene: TRBJ1-5
clone size: NA

CDR3 DNA: TGTGCCAGCAGTGGCACCTCAGGGAATCAGCCCCAGCATTTT
CDR3 protein: CASSGTSGNQPQHF
D gene: NA
V gene: TRBV2
J gene: TRBJ1-5
clone size: NA

CDR3 DNA: TGTGCCAGCACAGAGGGCGGTAGCAATCAGCCCCAGCATTTT
CDR3 protein: CASTEGGSNQPQHF
D gene: NA
V gene: TRBV21-1
J gene: TRBJ1-5
clone size: NA

CDR3 DNA: TGTGCCAGCAGCTCTCAGGGTTATACTGAAGCTTTCTTT
CDR3 protein: CASSSQGYTEAFF
D gene: NA
V gene: TRBV7-9
J gene: TRBJ1-1
clone size: NA

CDR3 DNA: TGTGCCTGGAGTGGACAGGCCAATCAGCCCCAGCATTTT
CDR3 protein: CAWSGQANQPQHF
D gene: NA
V gene: TRBV30
J gene: TRBJ1-5
clone size: NA

CDR3 DNA: TGTGCCAGCAGTTTATTTCCCGGCAGGGGTTCCTACAATGAGCAGTTCTTC
CDR3 protein: CASSLFPGRGSYNEQFF
D gene: NA
V gene: TRBV27
J gene: TRBJ2-1
clone size: NA

CDR3 DNA: TGTGCCAGCAGTTACGCGCGGGGCGGCACTGAAGCTTTCTTT
CDR3 protein: CASSYARGGTEAFF
D gene: NA
V gene: TRBV6-5
J gene: TRBJ1-1
clone size: NA

CDR3 DNA: TGTGCCTGGCTAAGACAGGGGATGAACACTGAAGCTTTCTTT
CDR3 protein: CAWLRQGMNTEAFF
D gene: TRBD1
V gene: TRBV30
J gene: TRBJ1-1
clone size: few

CDR3 DNA: TGTGCCAGCAGTGAGGTACTAGCGGGTTACAATGAGCAGTTCTTC
CDR3 protein: CASSEVLAGYNEQFF
D gene: TRBD2
V gene: TRBV2
J gene: TRBJ2-1
clone size: once

CDR3 DNA: TGTGCCAGCAGTTCACCACCTAGGGGGGACTATGGCTACACCTTC
CDR3 protein: CASSSPPRGDYGYTF
D gene: NA
V gene: TRBV28
J gene: TRBJ1-2
clone size: NA